The 11 T cell receptor beta chains listed next were all sequenced from one sample in a study of memory CD4+ T cells and cytomegalovirus serostatus. Single viable CD3+CD4+CD8-CD45RO+ cells were sorted as the memory CD4+ T cells. Assay: immunoSEQ multiplex PCR; the TCRdb copy retains only in-frame clones and omits some. The table has around 40,000 clones, 70% to 80% seen once. Sequenced material: memory CD4+ T cells from blood. Every receptor here comes from an adult in good health and CMV-seronegative.

The J gene is TRBJ1-5, the V gene TRBV12-5, with D perhaps matching TRBD1 (5 bases). CDR1 is LGHNT and CDR2 is FRNRAP in the germline V gene. V shed 5 bases and J shed 1 base, with 6 bases lying between them. This CDR3 spans 13 amino acids. The CDR3 protein is CASGRDSNQPQHF. The CDR3 DNA is TGTGCTAGTGGTCGGGACAGCAATCAGCCCCAGCATTTT.

The V call is TRBV2, the J call TRBJ2-7; D remains ambiguous. V gave up 8 bases and J gave up 2 bases, with 10 bases separating them. CDR3 length: 12 amino acids. Germline assignment: CDR1 SNHLY and CDR2 FYNNEI. The CDR3: CASATQTYEQYF. The CDR3 DNA follows: TGTGCCAGCGCCACTCAAACCTACGAGCAGTACTTC.

This chain joins TRBV19 and TRBJ1-5, with D hard to call. Trimming pared 10 bases from V and 0 bases from J, leaving 19 bases between. In germline, CDR1 is LNHDA, CDR2 SQIVND (reference sequence). The CDR3 contains 16 residues. The CDR3 sequence: CATAGTRPYSNQPQHF. The CDR3 DNA follows: TGTGCCACCGCAGGAACAAGGCCCTATAGCAATCAGCCCCAGCATTTT.

This chain links TRBV6-1 with TRBJ2-3; D uncertain. This CDR3 is 14 amino acids long. The V end lost 2 bases, the J end lost 0 bases, and 6 bases lay between the germline ends. The V gene's germline CDR1 is MNHNS and CDR2 SASEGT. The CDR3 coding sequence is TGTGCCAGCAGTGAAACCCTGAGCACAGATACGCAGTATTTT. It yields the protein CASSETLSTDTQYF.

The rearrangement joins TRBV6-1 to TRBJ2-3; D possibly corresponds to TRBD2 (6 bases). The CDR3 totals 14 residues. Germline V lookup: CDR1 MNHNS, CDR2 SASEGT. V dropped 3 bases and J dropped 4 bases, with 11 bases sitting between them. CDR3: CASSEGPGADTQYF. In nucleotides, the CDR3 is TGTGCCAGCAGTGAGGGGCCGGGGGCAGATACGCAGTATTTT.

The rearrangement uses TRBV6-1 and TRBJ1-2; the D is unclear. V lost 2 bases and J 3 bases, leaving 10 bases between the germline ends. Germline lookup yields CDR1 MNHNS and CDR2 SASEGT. This CDR3 region has 14 residues. The CDR3 loop reads CASSESQGHYGYTF. The DNA of the CDR3 is TGTGCCAGCAGTGAAAGTCAAGGGCACTATGGCTACACCTTC.

V gene TRBV7-8 combines with J gene TRBJ1-1; D gene unclear. The V end was cut by 1 base, the J end by 7 bases, with 10 bases between. The CDR3 sequence is 13 residues long. The V gene's germline CDR1 is SGHVS and CDR2 FQNEAQ. The CDR3 DNA is TGTGCCAGCAGCTTAGTGGGGAGCATTGAAGCTTTCTTT. Protein sequence: CASSLVGSIEAFF. The whole variable domain, remainder taken from reference TRBV7-8 and TRBJ1-1, is GAGVSQSPRYKVAKRGQDVALRCDPISGHVSLFWYQQALGQGPEFLTYFQNEAQLDKSGLPSDRFFAERPEGSVSTLKIQRTQQEDSAVYLCASSLVGSIEAFFGQGTRLTVV.

The V and J genes are TRBV4-2 and TRBJ2-5; no firm D call. This CDR3 contains 13 residues. Looked up from germline, CDR1 is LGHNA and CDR2 is YNFKEQ. Trimming removed 4 bases at V and 4 bases at J, with 10 bases between. The CDR3 loop reads CASSLNYRETQYF. The CDR3 DNA is TGTGCCAGCAGCCTGAATTATAGAGAGACCCAGTACTTC.

The chain couples TRBV11-2 to TRBJ1-2, with D maybe TRBD1 (6 bases). The CDR3 totals 16 residues. V lost 4 bases and J 1 base, leaving 16 bases between the germline ends. Germline values: CDR1 SGHAT, CDR2 FQNNGV. The CDR3 DNA reads as TGTGCCAGCAGCTCCTTCCATTCGGACAGTAACTATGGCTACACCTTC. Protein: CASSSFHSDSNYGYTF.

This clone was observed a handful of times. The chain joins TRBV11-2 to TRBJ2-1; TRBD2 matches at 13 bases. This CDR3 region has 16 residues. Germline values: CDR1 SGHAT, CDR2 FQNNGV. The J segment lost 9 bases and the V segment lost 4 bases, leaving 9 bases of the junction unmatched. CDR3 coding DNA: TGTGCCAGCAGCTCGGGACTAGCGGGGCCACGGACTGAGCAGTTCTTC. This translates into CASSSGLAGPRTEQFF.

The chain joins TRBV7-2 to TRBJ1-1; 7 bases are a match to TRBD1. Germline assignment: CDR1 SGHTA and CDR2 FQGNSA. The CDR3 runs 13 residues. The junction had 2 bases not matched to a gene; V was cut back by 4 bases and J by 3 bases. DNA of the CDR3: TGTGCCAGCAGCTCGGGACAGCACACTGAAGCTTTCTTT. Translating gives CASSSGQHTEAFF.